This T cell receptor (beta chain) came from a study of T cell responses to AZD1222 COVID-19 vaccine (dated by TCRdb to the early 2020s). With regard to the full study: AZD1222 recipients with second doses at about 4 weeks or about 12 weeks were pooled, because spike-specific TCR depth and breadth did not differ between schedules. Trial participants were enrolled by age into subgroups of 18-55, 56-69 and 70-plus years, and around 140, 26 and 57 TCR-sequenced participants, respectively, were included in these subgroups. TCR sequencing was performed for 233 trial participants, of whom around 210 were given two doses of AZD1222 and approximately 25 were given two doses of MenACWY control vaccine. The paper's findings and limits, for the study overall: Spike-specific TCR breadth and depth rose significantly after two AZD1222 doses compared with day 0 and with MenACWY recipients. Because no day 14 peak-response samples were available, repertoires were characterized only after the peak T cell response. Reportedly, almost half of the unique spike-specific TCRs recognized epitopes lying outside the regions that are mutated in the B.1.351 and B.1.1.7 variants. The vaccine-associated CD4 TCRs covered the entire spike protein, and the dominant responses fell in regions 160-218 and 743-854. Participants were mostly white British, with more females than males. The authors suggested clonal diversity may have been underestimated. The 56-69-year group was small, and its depth increase did not reach significance, likely because of low power. Conclusions about previously exposed vaccinees were limited because only a handful of AZD1222 recipients were SARS-CoV-2 seropositive at baseline.

Comment on this clone: The antigen it binds to is not known. Per-nucleotide qualities are absent, and no much larger clonotype sits a single base away.

The time point label for this specimen denotes: baseline before first vaccination. Samples from vaccinated people were obtained from the UK trials COV001 and COV002, which included a single-blind randomized controlled phase 2/3 trial of AZD1222 (ChAdOx1 nCoV-19) in healthy adults. For TCRbeta chain sequencing, PBMC samples from trial participants were taken at day 0 and at day 28 after the second dose. The CDR3 regions of human TCRbeta chains were subjected to immunosequencing. The study's processing was this. TCRs in the repertoires were matched against a reference library of SARS-CoV-2-specific TCRs that had been generated with the MIRA antigen-specificity platform. Breadth was defined as the fraction of unique TCRs that were SARS-CoV-2-associated. Depth was defined as the fraction of total T cells that were SARS-CoV-2-associated. Using the MIRA data, each spike-specific TCR was assigned both to the spike region to which the TCR was reactive and to a CD4 or CD8 class. Log10-transformed breadth and depth values were compared by one-way ANOVA with Sidak's multiple comparisons tests. Held by TCRdb, this immuneACCESS table contains in-frame sequences only and omits some clones. Under half of the omission traces to an unresolved V gene where checked; the cause of the rest is unknown. The DNA was the basis for D and trimming; V, J and clone size are from that table. For this sample the table gives 150,000 to 200,000 clones, of which 80% to 95% were detected only once. Around 2.5% of the sample comes from the top ten.

This clonotype was sampled from an adult in good health. The sample consisted of peripheral blood, taken on day 0 of AZD1222 vaccination.

Here the CDR3 is given as CSGVSGRESYNEQFF. The bases are TGCAGCGGAGTAAGCGGGAGGGAATCCTACAATGAGCAGTTCTTC. Here the chain combines TRBV29-1 and TRBJ2-1, with 10 middle bases fitting TRBD2. The germline V gene sets CDR1 to SQVTM and CDR2 to ANQGSEA. Trimming accounts for 7 bases at V and 1 base at J, while the number of junction bases matched to no gene is 7. CDR3 length: 15 amino acids, cysteine to phenylalanine. Only the CDR3 region is kept as DNA, spanning 45 bases read in frame from base 1.